Below are 10 T cell receptor beta chains sequenced from a single sample in a study of CD8 T cells in ankylosing spondylitis. General study points: A TCR beta motif of fewer than ten highly homologous variants seemed to mark ankylosing spondylitis blood.

TCRdb reprocessed the 5' RACE reads with MiXCR, giving one entry per CDR3 protein. The table shows roughly 700,000 distinct CDR3 sequences, with around 17% occurring only once. Their specific antigens are unknown. Material: blood, either unsorted or a sorted T cell fraction (not recorded which). These receptors were obtained from a male donor with ankylosing spondylitis.

This sequence joins TRBV2 and TRBJ2-7; TRBD1 agrees at 8 bases. V lost 1 base to trimming and J lost 0 bases; unmatched junction nucleotides: 5. The germline V gene has CDR1 SNHLY and CDR2 FYNNEI. This CDR3 is 16 amino acids long. CDR3 loop: CASSEGFGTGSYEQYF. The DNA for the CDR3 is TGTGCCAGCAGTGAAGGCTTCGGGACAGGCTCCTACGAGCAGTACTTC.

V gene TRBV6-1 combines with J gene TRBJ1-4; 12 bases agree with TRBD1. CDR3 length equals 16 residues. J was trimmed by 8 bases and V by 4 bases; bases with no gene match: 8. CDR1 MNHNS and CDR2 SASEGT come from the germline V gene. For the CDR3, the DNA is TGTGCCAGCAGTGCGGGACAGGGGGCAGGAAAGGAAAAACTGTTTTTT. It is translated as CASSAGQGAGKEKLFF.

V usage is TRBV5-1 and J usage is TRBJ1-4; 7 bases fit TRBD1. Germline loops: CDR1 SGHRS, CDR2 YFSETQ. Trimming at V came to 0 bases and at J to 7 bases, leaving 3 bases not matched to a gene. The length of the CDR3 is 14 residues. In DNA form, the CDR3 reads TGCGCCAGCAGCTTGGGACAGGGAAGTGAAAAACTGTTTTTT. This gives the protein CASSLGQGSEKLFF.

This clonotype was counted only a few times. For the CDR3, the DNA is TGTGCCAGCAGCGCCGCGCTAGTGGATGAGCAGTTCTTC. Protein sequence: CASSAALVDEQFF. This chain uses TRBV28 with TRBJ2-1; unclear D gene. CDR1 MDHEN and CDR2 SYDVKM come from the germline V gene. The CDR3 has 13 residues. Deletions cut 6 bases from V and 8 bases from J, with 14 bases between.

This clonotype was counted only a few times. This rearrangement joins TRBV9 to TRBJ2-2; D is unclear. Looked up from germline, CDR1 is SGDLS and CDR2 is YYNGEE. This CDR3 is built from 14 residues. Trimming removed 0 bases at V and 3 bases at J, with 6 bases between. The CDR3 is CASSVVPDTGELFF. The DNA of the CDR3 is TGTGCCAGCAGCGTAGTGCCCGACACCGGGGAGCTGTTTTTT.

This clonotype turned up a few times. V gene TRBV28 combines with J gene TRBJ2-1; TRBD2 agrees at 8 bases. There are 15 residues in the CDR3. J gave up 6 bases and V 6 bases, and 10 bases lay outside the gene matches. Germline V gene data show CDR1 as MDHEN and CDR2 as SYDVKM. CDR3 DNA sequence: TGTGCCAGCAGCCCCCATTCGGGGGGGGGCAATGAGCAGTTCTTC. This gives the protein CASSPHSGGGNEQFF.

In its sample, this clonotype was seen a few times. The chain has TRBV7-8 and TRBJ1-1, with 7 bases lining up with TRBD1. CDR1 is SGHVS, CDR2 FQNEAQ, per germline. The length of the CDR3 is 15 residues. With V trimmed by 5 bases and J by 5 bases, 11 bases remained unmatched. The CDR3 sequence is CASSQEDRLGTEAFF. CDR3 bases: TGTGCCAGCAGCCAAGAGGACAGGTTGGGTACTGAAGCTTTCTTT.

V and J are TRBV5-1 and TRBJ2-5; D is possibly TRBD2 (6 bases). The V gene's germline CDR1 is SGHRS and CDR2 YFSETQ. This CDR3 region has 16 residues. Deletions cut 4 bases from V and 0 bases from J, with 16 bases between. DNA for the CDR3: TGCGCCAGCAGCACCCTCGGATGGGGGGACCAAGAGACCCAGTACTTC. Its translation is CASSTLGWGDQETQYF.

This clonotype showed up just a few times. This CDR3 is CASSLTTNEKLFF. The CDR3 nucleotides read TGCGCCAGCAGCTTGACGACTAATGAAAAACTGTTTTTT. The chain uses TRBV5-1 and TRBJ1-4; no firm D call. This CDR3 is built from 13 residues. V lost 1 base, J lost 2 bases, and 3 bases lay in between. Germline CDR1 reads SGHRS; CDR2 reads YFSETQ.

This clonotype occurred a few times. The chain couples TRBV4-3 to TRBJ2-7, with D possibly being TRBD2 (6 bases). Germline V gene data show CDR1 as LGHNA and CDR2 as YSLEER. Deletions cut 0 bases from V and 0 bases from J, with 9 bases between. The CDR3 length is 15 residues. The CDR3 spells CASSQDLEGSYEQYF. The DNA of the CDR3 is TGCGCCAGCAGCCAAGATTTGGAGGGCTCCTACGAGCAGTACTTC.